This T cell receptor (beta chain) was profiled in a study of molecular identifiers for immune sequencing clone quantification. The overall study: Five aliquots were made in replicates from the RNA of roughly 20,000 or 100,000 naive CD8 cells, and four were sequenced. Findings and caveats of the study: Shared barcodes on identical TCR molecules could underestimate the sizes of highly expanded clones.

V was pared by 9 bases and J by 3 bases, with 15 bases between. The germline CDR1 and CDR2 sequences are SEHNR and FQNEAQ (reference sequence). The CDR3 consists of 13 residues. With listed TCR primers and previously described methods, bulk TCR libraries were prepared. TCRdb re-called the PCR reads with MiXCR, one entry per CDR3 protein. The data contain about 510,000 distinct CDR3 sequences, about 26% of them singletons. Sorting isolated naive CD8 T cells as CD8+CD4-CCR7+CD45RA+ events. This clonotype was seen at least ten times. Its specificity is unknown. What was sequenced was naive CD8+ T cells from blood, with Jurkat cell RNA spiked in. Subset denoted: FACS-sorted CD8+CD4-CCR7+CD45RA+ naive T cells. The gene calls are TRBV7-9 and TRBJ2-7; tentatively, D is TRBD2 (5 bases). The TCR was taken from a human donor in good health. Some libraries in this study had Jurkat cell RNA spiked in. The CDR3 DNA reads TGTGCCAGTCTTGGCGGTGACTACTACGAGCAGTACTTC. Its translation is CASLGGDYYEQYF.